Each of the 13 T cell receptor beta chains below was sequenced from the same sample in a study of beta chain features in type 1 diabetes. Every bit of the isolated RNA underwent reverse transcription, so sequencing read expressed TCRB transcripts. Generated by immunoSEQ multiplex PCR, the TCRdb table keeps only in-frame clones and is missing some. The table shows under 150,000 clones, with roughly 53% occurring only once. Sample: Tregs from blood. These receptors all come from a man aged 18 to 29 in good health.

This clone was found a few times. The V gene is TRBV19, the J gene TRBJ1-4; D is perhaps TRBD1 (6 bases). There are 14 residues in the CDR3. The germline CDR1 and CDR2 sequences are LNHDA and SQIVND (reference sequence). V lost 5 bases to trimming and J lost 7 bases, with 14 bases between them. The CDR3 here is CASSFGQHGEKLFF. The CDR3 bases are TGTGCCAGTAGTTTTGGACAGCACGGTGAAAAACTGTTTTTT.

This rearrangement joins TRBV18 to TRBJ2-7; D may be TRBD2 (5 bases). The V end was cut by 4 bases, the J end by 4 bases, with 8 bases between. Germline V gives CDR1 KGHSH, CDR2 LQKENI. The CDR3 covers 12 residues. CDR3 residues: CASSLTRYEQYF. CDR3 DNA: TGTGCCAGCTCACTCACTAGATACGAGCAGTACTTC.

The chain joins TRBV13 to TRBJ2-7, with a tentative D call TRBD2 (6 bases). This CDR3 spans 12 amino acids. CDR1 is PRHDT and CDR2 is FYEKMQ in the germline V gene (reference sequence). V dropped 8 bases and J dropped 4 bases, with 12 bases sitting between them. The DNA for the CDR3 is TGTGCCAGCGGACTAACTAGGTACGAGCAGTACTTC. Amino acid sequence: CASGLTRYEQYF.

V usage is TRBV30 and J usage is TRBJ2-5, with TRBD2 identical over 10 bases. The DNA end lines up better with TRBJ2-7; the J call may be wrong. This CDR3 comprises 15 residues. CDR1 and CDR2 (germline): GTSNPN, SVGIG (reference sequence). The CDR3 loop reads CAWSFSSSGRIEQYF. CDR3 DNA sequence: TGTGCCTGGAGTTTTTCGTCTAGCGGGAGAATCGAGCAGTACTTC.

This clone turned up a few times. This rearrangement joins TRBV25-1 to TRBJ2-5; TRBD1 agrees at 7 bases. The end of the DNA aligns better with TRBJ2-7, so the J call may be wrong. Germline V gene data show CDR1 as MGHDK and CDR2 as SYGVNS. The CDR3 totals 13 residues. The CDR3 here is CASSLYGTAEQYF. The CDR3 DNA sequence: TGTGCCAGCAGTTTATACGGGACAGCCGAGCAGTACTTC.

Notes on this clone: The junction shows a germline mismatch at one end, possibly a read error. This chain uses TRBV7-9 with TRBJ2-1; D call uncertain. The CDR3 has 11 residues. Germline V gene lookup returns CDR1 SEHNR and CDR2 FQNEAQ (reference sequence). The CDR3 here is CASSPSPTPVF. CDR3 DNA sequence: TGTGCCAGCAGTCCTTCCCCGACTCCGGTCTTC.

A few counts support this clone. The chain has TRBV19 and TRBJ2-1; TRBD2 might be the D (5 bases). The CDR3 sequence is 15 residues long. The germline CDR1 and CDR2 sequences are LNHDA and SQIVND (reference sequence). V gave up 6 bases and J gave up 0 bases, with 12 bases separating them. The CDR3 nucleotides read TGTGCCAGTAGCTTCGGTAGCGCCTCCTACAATGAGCAGTTCTTC. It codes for CASSFGSASYNEQFF.

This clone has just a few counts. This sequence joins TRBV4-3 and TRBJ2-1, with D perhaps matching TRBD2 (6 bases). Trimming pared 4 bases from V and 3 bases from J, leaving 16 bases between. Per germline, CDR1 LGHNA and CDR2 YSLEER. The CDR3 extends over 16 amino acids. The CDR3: CASSRYSGKLYNEQFF. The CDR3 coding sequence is TGCGCCAGCAGCCGGTATAGCGGAAAACTCTACAATGAGCAGTTCTTC.

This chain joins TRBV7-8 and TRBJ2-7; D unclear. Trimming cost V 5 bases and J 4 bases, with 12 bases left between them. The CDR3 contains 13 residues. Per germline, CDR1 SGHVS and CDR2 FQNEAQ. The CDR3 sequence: CASSVINLYEQYF. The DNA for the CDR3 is TGTGCCAGCAGCGTAATTAACCTATACGAGCAGTACTTC.

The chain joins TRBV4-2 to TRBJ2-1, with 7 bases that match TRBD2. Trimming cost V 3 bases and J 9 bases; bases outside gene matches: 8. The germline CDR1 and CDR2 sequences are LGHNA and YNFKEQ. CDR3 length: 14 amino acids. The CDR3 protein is CASSQGLGRGEQFF. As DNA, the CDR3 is TGTGCCAGCAGCCAGGGCCTGGGGAGGGGTGAGCAGTTCTTC.

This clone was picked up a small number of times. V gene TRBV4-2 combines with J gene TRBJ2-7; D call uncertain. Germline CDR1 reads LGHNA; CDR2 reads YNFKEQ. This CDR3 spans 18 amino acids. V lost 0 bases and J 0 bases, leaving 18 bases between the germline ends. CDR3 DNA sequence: TGTGCCAGCAGCCAAGATACCCTACGACAAGCTTTCTCCTACGAGCAGTACTTC. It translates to CASSQDTLRQAFSYEQYF.

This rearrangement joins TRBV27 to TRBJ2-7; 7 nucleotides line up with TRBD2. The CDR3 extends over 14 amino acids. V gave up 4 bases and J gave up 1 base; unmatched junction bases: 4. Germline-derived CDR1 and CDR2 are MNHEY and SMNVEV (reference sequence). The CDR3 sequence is CASSWSSGSYEQYF. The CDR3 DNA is TGTGCCAGCAGTTGGTCTAGCGGTTCCTACGAGCAGTACTTC.

CDR3 nucleotide sequence: TGTGCCTGGTCCAGGCCCCCCAATCAGGTCCAGCATTTT. Its translation: CAWSRPPNQVQHF. The V call is TRBV30, the J call TRBJ1-5; D call uncertain. V lost 5 bases and J lost 12, with 20 bases in between. The CDR3 totals 13 residues. Germline CDR1 and CDR2: GTSNPN and SVGIG (reference sequence).